The source of this T cell receptor beta chain is a study of blood T cell repertoires in COVID-19. TCRdb keeps only in-frame clones here, not all; method: immunoSEQ multiplex PCR. The sample includes 80,000 to 100,000 clones, around 80% of them seen just once. Germline CDR1 and CDR2: SGHRS and YFSETQ. V was pared by 3 bases and J by 1 base, with 5 bases of the junction left unmatched. This CDR3 region has 16 residues. This rearrangement joins TRBV5-1 to TRBJ2-3, with 10 positions matching TRBD2. Input material: peripheral blood. This TCR was recovered from a human donor in a cohort sampled during active COVID-19. The CDR3 is CASSWTGLAGTDTQYF. CDR3 DNA sequence: TGCGCCAGCAGCTGGACCGGACTAGCGGGCACAGATACGCAGTATTTT.